Below are 20 T cell receptor beta chains sequenced from a single sample in a study of OX40 agonist ivuxolimab in advanced cancers. Data came from immunoSEQ multiplex PCR; TCRdb stores just in-frame clones and leaves some out. This sample yields about 15,000 clones, of which roughly 78% are seen a single time; 28% belongs to the top ten. Sequences were derived from CD4+ or CD8+ T cells sorted from blood, sampled in a trial of the OX40 agonist ivuxolimab. These receptors were collected from an adult with an advanced solid tumor such as melanoma, head and neck, liver or kidney cancer.

This clone came up once. The rearrangement uses TRBV15 and TRBJ1-2; 7 bases map to TRBD1. Germline-derived CDR1 and CDR2 are LNHNV and YYDKDF (reference sequence). The J segment lost 5 bases and the V segment lost 3 bases, leaving 12 bases of the junction unmatched. This CDR3 is built from 16 residues. CDR3 in amino acids: CATSSPGTAGRYGYTF. The CDR3 DNA follows: TGTGCCACCAGCAGTCCCGGGACAGCCGGGAGGTATGGCTACACCTTC.

This clone was found once. V usage is TRBV7-2 and J usage is TRBJ2-3, with D perhaps TRBD2 (6 bases). The CDR3 length is 16 residues. Trimming removed 0 bases at V and 5 bases at J, with 15 bases between. Germline V gene lookup returns CDR1 SGHTA and CDR2 FQGNSA. CDR3 residues: CASSLAMGLVGDTQYF. The CDR3 DNA is TGTGCCAGCAGCTTAGCGATGGGACTTGTGGGAGATACGCAGTATTTT.

A single count supports this clone. The chain has TRBV11-2 and TRBJ1-1, with D perhaps matching TRBD1 (6 bases). Germline V CDR1 and CDR2: SGHAT, FQNNGV. Trimming left V 3 bases short and J 3 bases short, with 20 bases between. The CDR3 is 17 amino acids. CDR3 residues: CASSLEAPRGAYTEAFF. The CDR3 bases are TGTGCCAGCAGCTTGGAGGCCCCTCGGGGGGCGTACACTGAAGCTTTCTTT. The whole variable domain, filled in from reference TRBV11-2 and TRBJ1-1, reads EAGVAQSPRYKIIEKRQSVAFWCNPISGHATLYWYQQILGQGPKLLIQFQNNGVVDDSQLPKDRFSAERLKGVDSTLKIQPAKLEDSAVYLCASSLEAPRGAYTEAFFGQGTRLTVV.

V gene TRBV18 combines with J gene TRBJ2-2; 12 bases line up with TRBD1. V trimming: 2 bases; J trimming: 6 bases; junction bases outside the gene matches: 10. CDR3 size: 18 residues. The germline gives CDR1 KGHSH, CDR2 LQKENI. The CDR3: CASSPTGTGGDLPGELFF. For the CDR3, the DNA is TGTGCCAGCTCACCAACCGGGACAGGGGGCGACCTGCCCGGGGAGCTGTTTTTT.

The chain couples TRBV9 to TRBJ2-1, with D perhaps TRBD1 (5 bases). There are 13 residues in the CDR3. The germline V gene has CDR1 SGDLS and CDR2 YYNGEE. Between the trimmed V and J ends, which lost 3 bases and 10 bases, there was a span of 14 bases. The CDR3 DNA reads TGTGCCAGCAGCGCTTACCCACAGGTGGAGCAGTTCTTC. Encoded protein: CASSAYPQVEQFF.

The chain is built from TRBV2 and TRBJ2-7; 7 bases align to TRBD2. From germline, CDR1 is SNHLY and CDR2 FYNNEI. This CDR3 region has 18 residues. The V and J ends lost 1 base and 0 bases, in that order; junction bases with no gene match: 12. This CDR3 is CASSEEELAKYLSYEQYF. The CDR3 region has the DNA TGTGCCAGCAGTGAAGAAGAACTAGCGAAGTACCTCTCCTACGAGCAGTACTTC. The full variable domain, in which reference TRBV2 and TRBJ2-7 provide the parts outside the CDR3, is EPEVTQTPSHQVTQMGQEVILRCVPISNHLYFYWYRQILGQKVEFLVSFYNNEISEKSEIFDDQFSVERPDGSNFTLKIRSTKLEDSAMYFCASSEEELAKYLSYEQYFGPGTRLTVT.

V is TRBV11-3 and J is TRBJ2-3; 13 bases align to TRBD2. CDR3 length: 17 residues. Trimming cost V 3 bases and J 2 bases; bases outside gene matches: 5. Per the germline V gene, CDR1 is SGHNT and CDR2 is YENEEA. The CDR3 is CASSFPGLAGSTDTQYF. For the CDR3, the DNA is TGTGCCAGCAGCTTCCCGGGACTAGCGGGGTCCACAGATACGCAGTATTTT.

The chain couples TRBV10-3 to TRBJ2-1; perhaps TRBD1 as D (6 bases). V lost 4 bases to trimming and J lost 7 bases, with 14 bases between them. This CDR3 region has 14 residues. Germline CDR1 ENHRY, CDR2 SYGVKD. The CDR3 reads CAISVGDILNEQFF. The CDR3 DNA is TGTGCCATCAGTGTGGGGGACATTTTGAATGAGCAGTTCTTC.

This sequence joins TRBV10-1 and TRBJ2-7, with 8 bases identical to TRBD1. Germline CDR1 WNHNN, CDR2 SYGVQD (reference sequence). The V gene end was trimmed by 4 bases and the J gene end by 4 bases; junction bases not matched to a gene: 3. CDR3 length equals 13 residues. The DNA for the CDR3 is TGCGCCAGCAGTGTACACAGGGGGTACGAGCAGTACTTC. This gives the protein CASSVHRGYEQYF.

This clone was seen a single time. The V call is TRBV6-6, the J call TRBJ2-1, with D possibly matching TRBD1 (7 bases). From germline, CDR1 is MNHNY and CDR2 SVGAGI (reference sequence). The V end was cut by 6 bases, the J end by 8 bases, with 17 bases between. CDR3 length equals 14 residues. In DNA form, the CDR3 reads TGTGCCAGCAGGGGGACGACAGGGACTGATGAGCAGTTCTTC. Translated, it gives CASRGTTGTDEQFF.

The rearrangement uses TRBV11-2 and TRBJ2-5, with TRBD2 matching 9 bases. This CDR3 has 18 amino acids. Germline V gene sequence: CDR1 SGHAT, CDR2 FQNNGV. Unmatched junction bases numbered 13, after V lost 0 bases and J lost 5 bases. CDR3 in DNA: TGTGCCAGCAGCTTAGAAGCCCCTCTGCGGGGGGGCGGTGAGACCCAGTACTTC. It codes for CASSLEAPLRGGGETQYF.

The chain is built from TRBV19 and TRBJ2-1; 8 bases agree with TRBD2. The length of the CDR3 is 15 residues. Trimming took 1 base from V and 4 from J; bases not matched to a gene: 3. Germline CDR1 is LNHDA and CDR2 is SQIVND (reference sequence). CDR3 amino acids: CASSIVAGLYNEQFF. The CDR3 nucleotides are TGTGCCAGTAGTATAGTAGCGGGGCTGTACAATGAGCAGTTCTTC. The full variable domain, completed using reference TRBV19 and TRBJ2-1, is DGGITQSPKYLFRKEGQNVTLSCEQNLNHDAMYWYRQDPGQGLRLIYYSQIVNDFQKGDIAEGYSVSREKKESFPLTVTSAQKNPTAFYLCASSIVAGLYNEQFFGPGTRLTVL.

In this sample, this clone turned up a few times. J is TRBJ1-2 and V is TRBV19; a possible D gene is TRBD1 (5 bases). Trimming removed 6 bases at V and 8 bases at J, with 16 bases between. CDR3 size: 13 residues. Germline V gives CDR1 LNHDA, CDR2 SQIVND (reference sequence). The CDR3 reads CASSTSPGFGYTF. DNA of the CDR3: TGTGCCAGTAGCACCTCGCCAGGGTTCGGCTACACCTTC.

Of note for this clone: One end of the junction varies from germline; a read error may be responsible. The chain recombines TRBV7-9 with TRBJ1-5; D ambiguous. The germline CDR1 and CDR2 sequences are SEHNR and FQNEAQ (reference sequence). The CDR3 loop spans 13 amino acids. The CDR3 DNA follows: TGCGCCAGCAGCCAAGAGAGTAATCAGCCCCAGCATTTT. Protein product: CASSQESNQPQHF.

This sequence joins TRBV5-4 and TRBJ2-7; maybe TRBD2 (6 bases). The ends were cut back, 6 bases at V and 1 base at J, with 8 bases in the middle. Germline V gives CDR1 SGHNT, CDR2 YYREEE (reference sequence). This CDR3 comprises 12 residues. The CDR3 spells CASTGDSYEQYF. DNA of the CDR3: TGTGCCAGCACGGGGGATTCCTACGAGCAGTACTTC.

The gene calls are TRBV27 and TRBJ1-5; D is undetermined. The CDR3 sequence is 13 residues long. CDR1 is MNHEY and CDR2 is SMNVEV in the germline V gene (reference sequence). V was cut by 0 bases and J by 5 bases, with 5 bases left in between. The CDR3 DNA sequence: TGTGCCAGCAGTTTATCGGGGTATCAGCCCCAGCATTTT. This translates into CASSLSGYQPQHF.

The rearrangement links TRBV15 to TRBJ2-1; 9 bases align to TRBD2. This CDR3 has 18 amino acids. Trimming cost V 0 bases and J 0 bases; bases outside gene matches: 6. CDR1 and CDR2 (germline): LNHNV, YYDKDF (reference sequence). Here the CDR3 DNA reads TGTGCCACCAGCAGAGATCCAGCGGGAGGTTACTCCTACAATGAGCAGTTCTTC. The encoded protein is CATSRDPAGGYSYNEQFF.

This chain joins TRBV7-2 and TRBJ1-1; 7 bases match TRBD1. The CDR3 covers 15 residues. Germline V gene lookup returns CDR1 SGHTA and CDR2 FQGNSA. The V segment lost 5 bases and the J segment 0 bases; nucleotides outside the gene matches: 6. CDR3 sequence reads: CASSLQQGMNTEAFF. Written as DNA, the CDR3 is TGTGCCAGCAGCCTACAACAGGGGATGAACACTGAAGCTTTCTTT.

This chain uses TRBV19 with TRBJ1-1, with D possibly being TRBD1 (5 bases). The CDR3 totals 15 residues. In germline, CDR1 is LNHDA, CDR2 SQIVND (reference sequence). Trimming left V 4 bases short and J 0 bases short, with 12 bases between. This CDR3 is CASSNSGGVNTEAFF. CDR3 in DNA: TGTGCCAGTAGTAACTCCGGGGGGGTGAACACTGAAGCTTTCTTT.

The rearrangement links TRBV29-1 to TRBJ1-2; D is uncertain. The CDR3 is 14 residues long. Trimming took off 0 bases at V and 3 bases at J, with 11 bases between the two ends. Germline CDR1 and CDR2: SQVTM and ANQGSEA. CDR3: CSVEDQKSYYGYTF. DNA for the CDR3: TGCAGCGTTGAAGATCAAAAGAGCTACTATGGCTACACCTTC.